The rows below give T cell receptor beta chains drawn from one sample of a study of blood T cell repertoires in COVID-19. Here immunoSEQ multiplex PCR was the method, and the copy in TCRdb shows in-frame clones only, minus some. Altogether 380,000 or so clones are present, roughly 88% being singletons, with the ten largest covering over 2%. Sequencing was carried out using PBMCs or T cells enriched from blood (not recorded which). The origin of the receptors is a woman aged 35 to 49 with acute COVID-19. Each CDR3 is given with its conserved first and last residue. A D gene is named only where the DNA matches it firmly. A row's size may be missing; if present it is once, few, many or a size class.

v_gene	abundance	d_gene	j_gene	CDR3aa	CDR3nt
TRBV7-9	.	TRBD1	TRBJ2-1	CASSFQRTGGVEQFF	TGTGCCAGCAGCTTTCAACGGACAGGGGGCGTTGAGCAGTTCTTC
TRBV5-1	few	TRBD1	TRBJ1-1	CASSRTGEGSTEAFF	TGCGCCAGCTCTAGGACAGGGGAGGGAAGCACTGAAGCTTTCTTT
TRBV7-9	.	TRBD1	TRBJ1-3	CASSLADRVGNTIYF	TGTGCCAGCAGCTTAGCCGACAGGGTTGGAAACACCATATATTTT
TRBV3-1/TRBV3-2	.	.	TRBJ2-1	CASSHLGKENEQFF	TGTGCCAGCAGCCACCTAGGAAAGGAGAACGAGCAGTTCTTC
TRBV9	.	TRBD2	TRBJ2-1	CASSAGLANNEQFF	TGTGCCAGCAGCGCGGGACTAGCGAACAATGAGCAGTTCTTC
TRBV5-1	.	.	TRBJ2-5	CASSLGSSRVQETQYF	TGCGCCAGCAGCTTGGGGAGTTCGAGAGTCCAAGAGACCCAGTACTTC
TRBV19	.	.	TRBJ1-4	CASSILQANEKLFF	TGTGCCAGTAGTATCTTACAGGCTAATGAAAAACTGTTTTTT
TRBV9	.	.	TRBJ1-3	CASSVSGRLSGNTIYF	TGTGCCAGCAGCGTATCTGGGCGCCTATCTGGAAACACCATATATTTT
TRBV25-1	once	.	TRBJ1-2	CASSASTVANYGYTF	TGTGCCAGCAGTGCCTCGACAGTAGCTAACTATGGCTACACCTTC
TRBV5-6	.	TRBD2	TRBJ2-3	CASSLFVAGAGDTQYF	TGTGCCAGCAGTCTCTTTGTAGCGGGGGCAGGGGATACGCAGTATTTT
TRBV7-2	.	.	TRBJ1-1	CASPMAGRVEAFF	TGTGCCAGCCCCATGGCAGGGAGGGTTGAAGCTTTCTTT
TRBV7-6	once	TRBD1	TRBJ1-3	CASSSTGGSGNTIYF	TGTGCCAGCAGCTCCACAGGGGGTTCTGGAAACACCATATATTTT
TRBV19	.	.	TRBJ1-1	CASSVVQGVYTEAFF	TGTGCCAGTAGTGTTGTACAGGGAGTCTACACTGAAGCTTTCTTT
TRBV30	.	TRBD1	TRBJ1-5	CALQGNNQPQHF	TGTGCCTTACAGGGGAACAATCAGCCCCAGCATTTT
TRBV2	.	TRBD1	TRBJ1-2	CASSEGQGALGYTF	TGTGCCAGCAGTGAAGGACAGGGGGCGCTTGGCTACACCTTC
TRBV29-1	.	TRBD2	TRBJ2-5	CSVDLAGARETQYF	TGCAGCGTTGATCTAGCGGGGGCCAGAGAGACCCAGTACTTC
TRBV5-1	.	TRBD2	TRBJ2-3	CASSGGLGTDTQYF	TGCGCCAGCAGCGGGGGACTAGGCACAGATACGCAGTATTTT
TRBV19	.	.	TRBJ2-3	CASRTMGISTDTQYF	TGTGCCAGTAGGACTATGGGGATTAGCACAGATACGCAGTATTTT
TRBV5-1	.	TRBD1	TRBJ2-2	CASSDRGNTGELFF	TGCGCCAGCAGCGACAGGGGGAACACCGGGGAGCTGTTTTTT
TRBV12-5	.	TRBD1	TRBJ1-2	CASGFDLVAGTGEGGYTF	TGTGCTAGTGGTTTTGACCTCGTTGCCGGGACAGGGGAGGGAGGCTACACCTTC